Following are 19 T cell receptor beta chains from one sample sequenced in a study of blood T cell repertoires in COVID-19. The protocol was immunoSEQ multiplex PCR, while the TCRdb copy is restricted to in-frame clones and leaves out a portion. In the table there are around 130,000 clones, 85% of which are singletons. Sample: peripheral blood. The receptors were sampled from a human donor in a cohort sampled during active COVID-19.

The rearrangement links TRBV7-2 to TRBJ1-5; D is unclear. The CDR3 consists of 14 residues. The V end lost 2 bases, the J end lost 3 bases, and 8 bases lay between the germline ends. Germline CDR1 and CDR2: SGHTA and FQGNSA. The CDR3 nucleotides read TGTGCCAGCAGCTTAACGGTCTACAATCAGCCCCAGCATTTT. This sequence encodes CASSLTVYNQPQHF. The full variable domain, with the rest looked up from reference TRBV7-2 and TRBJ1-5, is GAGVSQSPSNKVTEKGKDVELRCDPISGHTALYWYRQSLGQGLEFLIYFQGNSAPDKSGLPSDRFSAERTGGSVSTLTIQRTQQEDSAVYLCASSLTVYNQPQHFGDGTRLSIL.

The V gene is TRBV5-1, the J gene TRBJ1-1; D remains ambiguous. Between the trimmed V and J ends, which lost 1 base and 2 bases, there was a span of 12 bases. Germline CDR1 is SGHRS and CDR2 is YFSETQ. The CDR3 covers 15 residues. The CDR3 coding sequence is TGCGCCAGCAGCTTGTTTAGCGGCACCAACACTGAAGCTTTCTTT. As protein: CASSLFSGTNTEAFF.

The chain couples TRBV4-3 to TRBJ2-7, with TRBD2 identical over 8 bases. V lost 0 bases to trimming and J lost 7 bases; unmatched junction nucleotides: 11. The CDR3 has 16 residues. Germline CDR1 LGHNA, CDR2 YSLEER. The CDR3 reads CASSQDRFSGKWEQYV. Written as DNA, the CDR3 is TGCGCCAGCAGCCAAGATAGGTTTAGCGGGAAGTGGGAGCAGTACGTC.

The chain has TRBV28 and TRBJ1-2; TRBD1 aligns across 7 bases. Trimming removed 5 bases from V and 4 bases from J; junction bases left unmatched: 7. The CDR3 contains 14 residues. Germline values: CDR1 MDHEN, CDR2 SYDVKM. This CDR3 is CASSTTGDSYGYTF. CDR3 bases: TGTGCCAGCAGTACCACCGGGGACAGCTATGGCTACACCTTC.

V is TRBV5-1 and J is TRBJ2-2, with D perhaps TRBD1 (6 bases). The germline V gene has CDR1 SGHRS and CDR2 YFSETQ. Between the trimmed V and J ends, which lost 4 bases and 4 bases, there was a span of 17 bases. There are 16 residues in the CDR3. The CDR3 region has the DNA TGCGCCAGCAGCCTAGGGGCAGGGGCGGGCACCGGGGAGCTGTTTTTT. It yields the protein CASSLGAGAGTGELFF.

The CDR3 sequence: CASALSRAHTEAFF. The CDR3 region has the DNA TGTGCCAGTGCCCTCTCGCGGGCTCATACTGAAGCTTTCTTT. V gene TRBV19 combines with J gene TRBJ1-1, with D hard to call. Trimming shortened V by 8 bases and J by 5 bases, and 18 bases separated the two germline ends. This CDR3 is 14 amino acids long. CDR1 is LNHDA, CDR2 SQIVND, per germline (reference sequence).

This clone was picked up a small number of times. The chain uses TRBV2 and TRBJ1-6; 7 bases match TRBD1. Unmatched junction bases numbered 12, after V lost 6 bases and J lost 13 bases. The germline gives CDR1 SNHLY, CDR2 FYNNEI. The CDR3 covers 14 residues. The CDR3 spells CASRSGRLTGPLHF. The CDR3 DNA reads as TGTGCCAGCAGGTCGGGACGCTTGACAGGGCCCCTCCACTTT.

J is TRBJ1-5 and V is TRBV6-5, with a tentative D call TRBD1 (6 bases). The CDR3 is 15 residues long. Germline CDR1 reads MNHEY; CDR2 reads SVGAGI. V was cut by 0 bases and J by 7 bases, with 13 bases left in between. CDR3 DNA sequence: TGTGCCAGCAGTTACTCGTATCAGGGGAAACAGCCCCAGCATTTT. Protein product: CASSYSYQGKQPQHF.

This clone has ten or more counts. The chain carries TRBV4-3 and TRBJ1-1, with D uncertain. Trimming removed 4 bases from V and 5 bases from J, with 11 bases in between. Germline V lookup: CDR1 LGHNA, CDR2 YSLEER. The CDR3 is made up of 13 amino acids. As DNA, the CDR3 is TGCGCCAGCAGCCGAGTAAGGAGGACTGAAGCTTTCTTT. Translation gives CASSRVRRTEAFF.

V usage is TRBV5-8 and J usage is TRBJ2-2; 10 bases agree with TRBD2. This CDR3 comprises 17 residues. J gave up 4 bases and V 0 bases, and 6 bases lay outside the gene matches. Germline V gene lookup returns CDR1 SGHTS and CDR2 YDEGEE. The CDR3 loop is CASSLVTSGWRTGELFF. Here the CDR3 DNA reads TGTGCCAGCAGCTTGGTGACTAGCGGGTGGCGCACCGGGGAGCTGTTTTTT.

The sample holds a few counts of this clone. This rearrangement joins TRBV5-1 to TRBJ2-3; 16 positions match TRBD2. CDR3 length: 18 residues. Germline CDR1 reads SGHRS; CDR2 reads YFSETQ. The V segment lost 2 bases and the J segment 3 bases; nucleotides outside the gene matches: 6. The CDR3 DNA sequence: TGCGCCAGCAGCTTCCCGGGACTAGCGGGGGGGCAGACAGATACGCAGTATTTT. Translation gives CASSFPGLAGGQTDTQYF.

The chain has TRBV23-1 and TRBJ1-1; 9 bases are a match to TRBD1. TRBV23-1 is given ORF status, its function remaining uncertain. V lost 2 bases, J lost 5 bases, and 3 bases stayed unmatched. This CDR3 region has 14 residues. The CDR3, as DNA: TGCGCCAGCAGTCAACGGGACAGGGAAACTGAAGCTTTCTTT. The encoded protein is CASSQRDRETEAFF.

This clone was detected a few times. The rearrangement uses TRBV30 and TRBJ1-6, with TRBD1 matching over 8 bases. CDR1 GTSNPN and CDR2 SVGIG come from the germline V gene (reference sequence). Trimming cost V 2 bases and J 7 bases; bases outside gene matches: 7. This CDR3 comprises 15 residues. The CDR3 nucleotides read TGTGCCTGGAGTTCCCCGACAGGGGAGAATTCACCCCTCCACTTT. Residues: CAWSSPTGENSPLHF.

V is TRBV7-9 and J is TRBJ2-6; 12 bases map to TRBD2. The V gene's germline CDR1 is SEHNR and CDR2 FQNEAQ (reference sequence). CDR3 length: 17 amino acids. V lost 2 bases, J lost 4 bases, and 3 bases stayed unmatched. Written as DNA, the CDR3 is TGTGCCAGCAGCTTAACTAGCGGGGGGCCAGGGGCCAACGTCCTGACTTTC. Translating gives CASSLTSGGPGANVLTF. The whole variable domain, remainder taken from reference TRBV7-9 and TRBJ2-6, is DTGVSQNPRHKITKRGQNVTFRCDPISEHNRLYWYRQTLGQGPEFLTYFQNEAQLEKSRLLSDRFSAERPKGSFSTLEIQRTEQGDSAMYLCASSLTSGGPGANVLTFGAGSRLTVL.

This clone was detected only once. The germline gene is not matched at one end of the junction; a read error may be the cause. The rearrangement links TRBV5-4 to TRBJ2-3; D is perhaps TRBD1 (6 bases). Germline values: CDR1 SGHNT, CDR2 YYREEE (reference sequence). This CDR3 has 13 amino acids. In DNA, the CDR3 is TGTGCCAGCAGCTTGTGGGGGCGAGGTGTTTCCTTATTT. It yields the protein CASSLWGRGVSLF.

This chain links TRBV7-9 with TRBJ1-1; D remains unclear. V dropped 5 bases and J dropped 8 bases, with 15 bases sitting between them. Germline values: CDR1 SEHNR, CDR2 FQNEAQ (reference sequence). There are 13 residues in the CDR3. As DNA, the CDR3 is TGTGCCAGCAGCCTCGGGGAAGGGAGAGAAGCTTTCTTT. Translating it yields CASSLGEGREAFF.

The rearrangement uses TRBV7-9 and TRBJ2-3; 8 nucleotides align to TRBD1. Per germline, CDR1 SEHNR and CDR2 FQNEAQ (reference sequence). V gave up 3 bases and J gave up 4 bases; unmatched junction bases: 6. The CDR3 consists of 15 residues. The DNA for the CDR3 is TGTGCCAGCAGCTTTTCGGGACAGGTCGCAGATACGCAGTATTTT. Amino acids: CASSFSGQVADTQYF.

This clone appeared a single time. This chain joins TRBV18 and TRBJ2-7; D call uncertain. Germline assignment: CDR1 KGHSH and CDR2 LQKENI. With 3 bases removed from V and 1 base from J, the gap between germline ends came to 10 bases. The CDR3 covers 14 residues. The CDR3 loop is CASSPSTDSYEQYV. The CDR3 nucleotides read TGTGCCAGCTCACCTAGTACAGATTCCTACGAGCAGTACGTC.

The genes are TRBV6-1 and TRBJ1-5; D not certain. Deletions cut 2 bases from V and 0 bases from J, with 5 bases between. The CDR3 spans 14 residues. Germline loops: CDR1 MNHNS, CDR2 SASEGT. DNA of the CDR3: TGTGCCAGCAGTGAAATTATTAGCAATCAGCCCCAGCATTTT. As protein: CASSEIISNQPQHF.